These 2 T cell receptor beta chains originate from one sample sequenced in a study of shared T cell receptors in the human thymus. Only in-frame clones appear in the TCRdb table, and some are missing; sequencing was by immunoSEQ multiplex PCR. The sample carries some 640,000 clones, 80% to 90% recorded once. Another study also made use of these data, one on human thymus T cells.

Sequencing used thymocytes. The receptors shown here come from a boy under three years old with a congenital heart defect.

This chain uses TRBV5-4 with TRBJ2-3, with D perhaps TRBD1 (7 bases). CDR3 length equals 17 residues. V was shortened by 3 bases and J by 2 bases, with 19 bases between the two germline ends. Germline V CDR1 and CDR2: SGHNT, YYREEE (reference sequence). CDR3 protein: CASSSLRGTQLTDTQYF. In DNA form, the CDR3 reads TGTGCCAGCAGCTCCCTCAGGGGGACTCAACTCACAGATACGCAGTATTTT.

Worth noting for this clone: Relative to the germline gene, one junction end is altered; a read error may explain this. V and J are TRBV28 and TRBJ2-7, with 14 bases fitting TRBD2. The V gene's germline CDR1 is MDHEN and CDR2 SYDVKM. The CDR3 has 20 amino acids. The CDR3 here is CASSGTSGRDDGATAYEQYF. In nucleotides, the CDR3 is TGTGCTAGCAGTGGGACTAGCGGGAGAGACGACGGAGCGACGGCCTACGAGCAGTACTTC.